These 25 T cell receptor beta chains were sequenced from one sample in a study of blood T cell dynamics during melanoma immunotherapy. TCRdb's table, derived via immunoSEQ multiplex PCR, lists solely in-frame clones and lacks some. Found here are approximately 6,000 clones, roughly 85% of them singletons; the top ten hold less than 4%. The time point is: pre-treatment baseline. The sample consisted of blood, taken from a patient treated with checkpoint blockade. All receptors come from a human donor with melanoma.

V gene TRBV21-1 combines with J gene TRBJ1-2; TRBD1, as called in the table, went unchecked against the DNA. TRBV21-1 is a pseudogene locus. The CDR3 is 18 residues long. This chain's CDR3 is CASSTGNRVFLGNYGYTF. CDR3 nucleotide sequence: TGTGCCAGCAGCACCGGAAACAGGGTTTTTTTAGGTAACTATGGCTACACCTTC.

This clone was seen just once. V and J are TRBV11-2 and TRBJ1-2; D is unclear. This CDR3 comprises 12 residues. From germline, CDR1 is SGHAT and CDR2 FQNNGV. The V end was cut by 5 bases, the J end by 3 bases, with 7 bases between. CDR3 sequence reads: CASSGSYYGYTF. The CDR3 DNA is TGTGCCAGCAGCGGCTCCTACTATGGCTACACCTTC.

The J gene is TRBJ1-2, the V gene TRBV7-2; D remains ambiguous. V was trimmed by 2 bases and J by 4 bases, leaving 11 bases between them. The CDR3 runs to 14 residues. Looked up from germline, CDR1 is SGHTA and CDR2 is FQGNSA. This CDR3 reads CASSLRDPRYGYTF. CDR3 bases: TGTGCCAGCAGCTTAAGAGATCCACGCTATGGCTACACCTTC.

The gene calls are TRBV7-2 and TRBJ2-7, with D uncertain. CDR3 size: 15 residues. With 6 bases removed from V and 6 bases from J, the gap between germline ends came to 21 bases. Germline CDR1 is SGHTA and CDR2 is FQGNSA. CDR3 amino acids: CASSSMGPLGAEQYF. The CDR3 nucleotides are TGTGCCAGCAGTTCAATGGGCCCGTTGGGTGCCGAGCAGTACTTC.

The CDR3 region is CATSRGVGSGNTIYF. The CDR3 nucleotides are TGTGCCACCAGCAGAGGGGTCGGCTCTGGAAACACCATATATTTT. This chain uses TRBV15 with TRBJ1-3; D gene ambiguous. The CDR3 spans 15 residues. The germline CDR1 and CDR2 sequences are LNHNV and YYDKDF (reference sequence). V gave up 1 base and J gave up 0 bases, with 7 bases separating them.

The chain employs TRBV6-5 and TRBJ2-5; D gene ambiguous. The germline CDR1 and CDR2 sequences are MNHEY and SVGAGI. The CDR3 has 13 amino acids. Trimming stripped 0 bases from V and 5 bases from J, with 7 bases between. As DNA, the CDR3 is TGTGCCAGCAGTTACTCTAGTCTGGAGACCCAGTACTTC. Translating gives CASSYSSLETQYF.

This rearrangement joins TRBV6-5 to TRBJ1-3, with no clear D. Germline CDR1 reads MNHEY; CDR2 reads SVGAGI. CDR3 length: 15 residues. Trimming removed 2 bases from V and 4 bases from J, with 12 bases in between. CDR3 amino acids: CASSYRPAQGNTIYF. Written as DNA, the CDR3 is TGTGCCAGCAGTTACCGGCCTGCGCAAGGAAACACCATATATTTT.

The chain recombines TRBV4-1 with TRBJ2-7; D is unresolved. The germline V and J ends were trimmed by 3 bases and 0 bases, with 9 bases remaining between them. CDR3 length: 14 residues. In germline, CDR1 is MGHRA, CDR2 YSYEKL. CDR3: CASSQTRSSYEQYF. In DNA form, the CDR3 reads TGCGCCAGCAGCCAGACCCGGAGCTCCTACGAGCAGTACTTC.

The CDR3 DNA reads as TGTGCCAGCAATAACGGGGGAGACTATGGCTACACCTTC. Protein: CASNNGGDYGYTF. V is TRBV6-5 and J is TRBJ1-2; weak D call: TRBD1 (5 bases). Trimming stripped 7 bases from V and 3 bases from J, with 12 bases between. Per germline, CDR1 MNHEY and CDR2 SVGAGI. This CDR3 comprises 13 residues.

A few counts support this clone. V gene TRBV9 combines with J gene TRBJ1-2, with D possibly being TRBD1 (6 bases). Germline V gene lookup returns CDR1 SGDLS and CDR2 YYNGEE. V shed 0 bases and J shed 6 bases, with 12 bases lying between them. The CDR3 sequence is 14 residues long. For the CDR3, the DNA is TGTGCCAGCAGCGTAGCGGCGCAGGGGCATGGCTACACCTTC. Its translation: CASSVAAQGHGYTF.

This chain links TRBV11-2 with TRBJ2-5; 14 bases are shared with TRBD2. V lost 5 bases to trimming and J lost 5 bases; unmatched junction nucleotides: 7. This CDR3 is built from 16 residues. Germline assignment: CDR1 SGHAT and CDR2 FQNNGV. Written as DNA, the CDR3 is TGTGCCAGCAGCGTGACTAGCGGGAGGGCCTTGGAGACCCAGTACTTC. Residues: CASSVTSGRALETQYF.

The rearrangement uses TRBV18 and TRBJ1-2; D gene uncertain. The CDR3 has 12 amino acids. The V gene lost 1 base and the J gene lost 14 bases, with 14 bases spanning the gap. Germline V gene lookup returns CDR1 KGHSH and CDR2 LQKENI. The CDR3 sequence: CASSPLSAEVTF. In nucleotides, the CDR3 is TGTGCCAGCTCACCACTTTCGGCCGAGGTAACCTTC.

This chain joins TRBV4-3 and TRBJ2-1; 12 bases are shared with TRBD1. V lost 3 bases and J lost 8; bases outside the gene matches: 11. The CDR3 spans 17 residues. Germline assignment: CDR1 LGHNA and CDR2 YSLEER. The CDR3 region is CASSHQQGQGAAYEQFF. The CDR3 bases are TGCGCCAGCAGCCACCAACAGGGACAGGGGGCGGCGTATGAGCAGTTCTTC.

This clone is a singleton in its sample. Written as DNA, the CDR3 is TGTGCCAGCAGTCGGACAGCGCGACCGACTAATGAAAAACTGTTTTTT. Encoded protein: CASSRTARPTNEKLFF. J is TRBJ1-4 and V is TRBV6-6; D is possibly TRBD1 (6 bases). The length of the CDR3 is 16 residues. Trimming stripped 5 bases from V and 2 bases from J, with 15 bases between. Germline lookup yields CDR1 MNHNY and CDR2 SVGAGI (reference sequence).

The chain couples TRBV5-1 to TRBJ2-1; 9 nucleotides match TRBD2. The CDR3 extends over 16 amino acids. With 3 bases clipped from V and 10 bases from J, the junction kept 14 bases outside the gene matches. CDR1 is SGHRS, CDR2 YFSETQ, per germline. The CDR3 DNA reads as TGCGCCAGCAGCTCATCCGGGACTAGCCTTCCGGGAGAGCAGTTCTTC. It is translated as CASSSSGTSLPGEQFF. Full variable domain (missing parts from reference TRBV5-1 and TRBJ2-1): KAGVTQTPRYLIKTRGQQVTLSCSPISGHRSVSWYQQTPGQGLQFLFEYFSETQRNKGNFPGRFSGRQFSNSRSEMNVSTLELGDSALYLCASSSSGTSLPGEQFFGPGTRLTVL.

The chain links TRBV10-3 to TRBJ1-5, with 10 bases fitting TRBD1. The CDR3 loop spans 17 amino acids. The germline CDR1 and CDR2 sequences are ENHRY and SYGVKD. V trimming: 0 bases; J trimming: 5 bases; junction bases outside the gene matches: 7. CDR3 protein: CAISESISGQGYQPQHF. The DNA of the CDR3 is TGTGCCATCAGTGAGTCGATATCGGGACAGGGGTATCAGCCCCAGCATTTT.

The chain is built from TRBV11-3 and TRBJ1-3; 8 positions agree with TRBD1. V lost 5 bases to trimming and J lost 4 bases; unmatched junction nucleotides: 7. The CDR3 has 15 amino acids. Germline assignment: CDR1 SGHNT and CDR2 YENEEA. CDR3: CASSPGQGPGNTIYF. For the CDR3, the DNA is TGTGCCAGCAGCCCAGGACAGGGTCCAGGAAACACCATATATTTT.

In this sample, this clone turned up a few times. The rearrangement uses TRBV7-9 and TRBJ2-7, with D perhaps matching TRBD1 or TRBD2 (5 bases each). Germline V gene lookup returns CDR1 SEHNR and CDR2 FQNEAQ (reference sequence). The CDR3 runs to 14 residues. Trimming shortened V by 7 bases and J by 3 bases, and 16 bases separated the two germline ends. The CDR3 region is CASTRARDGYEQYF. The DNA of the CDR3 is TGTGCCAGCACCCGCGCCCGGGACGGCTACGAGCAGTACTTC.

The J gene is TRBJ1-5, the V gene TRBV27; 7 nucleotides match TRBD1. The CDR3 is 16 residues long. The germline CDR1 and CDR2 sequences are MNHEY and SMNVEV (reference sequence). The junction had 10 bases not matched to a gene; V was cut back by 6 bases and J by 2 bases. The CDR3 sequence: CASRSLTGPRNQPQHF. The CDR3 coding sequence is TGTGCCAGCAGGAGTCTGACAGGGCCACGCAATCAGCCCCAGCATTTT.

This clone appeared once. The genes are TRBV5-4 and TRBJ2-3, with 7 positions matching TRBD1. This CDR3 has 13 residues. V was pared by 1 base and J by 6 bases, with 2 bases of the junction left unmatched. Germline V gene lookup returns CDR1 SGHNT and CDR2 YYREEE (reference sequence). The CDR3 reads CASSLRGPDTQYF. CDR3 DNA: TGTGCCAGCAGCTTGAGGGGGCCTGATACGCAGTATTTT.

The CDR3 region has the DNA TGTGCCAGCAGCAGTTATCGACAGGCTCTTGCGTCGAACAATGAGCAGTTCTTC. This sequence encodes CASSSYRQALASNNEQFF. The rearrangement uses TRBV5-5 and TRBJ2-1, with D possibly TRBD1 on 6 matching bases. The CDR3 covers 18 residues. V shed 4 bases and J shed 5 bases, with 25 bases lying between them. Germline CDR1 reads SGHKS; CDR2 reads YYEKEE (reference sequence).

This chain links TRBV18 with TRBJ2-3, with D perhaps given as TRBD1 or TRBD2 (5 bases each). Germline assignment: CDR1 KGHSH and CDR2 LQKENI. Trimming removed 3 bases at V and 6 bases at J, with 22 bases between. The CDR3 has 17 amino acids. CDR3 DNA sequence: TGTGCCAGCTCACCCCTTGGGGTCGAGCGGAAGGGGGATACGCAGTATTTT. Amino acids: CASSPLGVERKGDTQYF.

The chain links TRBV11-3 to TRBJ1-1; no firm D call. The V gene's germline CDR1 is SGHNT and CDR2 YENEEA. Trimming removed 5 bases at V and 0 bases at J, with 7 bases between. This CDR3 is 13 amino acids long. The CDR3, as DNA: TGTGCCAGCAGCATCGGCATGAACACTGAAGCTTTCTTT. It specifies CASSIGMNTEAFF.

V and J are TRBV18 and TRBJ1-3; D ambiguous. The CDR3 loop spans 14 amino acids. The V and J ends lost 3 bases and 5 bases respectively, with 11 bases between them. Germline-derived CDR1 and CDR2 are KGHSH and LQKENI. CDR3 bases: TGTGCCAGCTCACCCCGGGAGGGAAGAAACACCATATATTTT. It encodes CASSPREGRNTIYF.

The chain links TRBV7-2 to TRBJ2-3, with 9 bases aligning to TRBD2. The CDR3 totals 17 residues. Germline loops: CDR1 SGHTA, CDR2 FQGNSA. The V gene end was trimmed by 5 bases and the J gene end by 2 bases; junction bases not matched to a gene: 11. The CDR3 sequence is CASSPKTPSGITDTQYF. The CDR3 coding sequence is TGTGCCAGCAGCCCGAAAACCCCTAGCGGGATCACAGATACGCAGTATTTT.